This passage covers 11 T cell receptor beta chains from one sample sequenced in a study of shared clonotypes between healthy human individuals. Assay used: immunoSEQ multiplex PCR; TCRdb lists only in-frame clones, some missing. The sample has around 1.9 million clones; roughly 93% are singletons. Naive CD8 cells lacked CD45RO and underwent positive selection for CCR7, leaving out terminally differentiated effector memory CD45RA+ cells. Material for sequencing was naive CD8+ T cells from PBMCs. The receptors were sampled from a man aged 18 to 30 in good health. Some clones in this sample may be carry-over from other donors' samples.

The chain employs TRBV7-9 and TRBJ2-1, with D hard to call. Germline assignment: CDR1 SEHNR and CDR2 FQNEAQ (reference sequence). Trimming pared 4 bases from V and 1 base from J, leaving 17 bases between. This CDR3 is 17 amino acids long. CDR3 coding DNA: TGTGCCAGCAGCTCCGTTCTAGGACCAAGGTCCTACAATGAGCAGTTCTTC. Its protein product is CASSSVLGPRSYNEQFF.

The table lists this clone with a count of one. The chain combines TRBV4-3 with TRBJ2-1; D unclear. V was clipped by 4 bases and J by 8 bases, with 18 bases between them. The CDR3 totals 15 residues. Germline V gene sequence: CDR1 LGHNA, CDR2 YSLEER. The CDR3 sequence: CASSPGLVSWDEQFF. Here the CDR3 DNA reads TGCGCCAGCAGCCCGGGCTTAGTAAGTTGGGATGAGCAGTTCTTC.

The chain carries TRBV5-1 and TRBJ2-7; D is uncertain. This CDR3 is built from 8 residues. Trimming removed 7 bases from V and 4 bases from J, with 0 bases in between. Per the germline V gene, CDR1 is SGHRS and CDR2 is YFSETQ. This CDR3 is CASYEQYF. Here the CDR3 DNA reads TGCGCCAGCTACGAGCAGTACTTC.

CDR3 in amino acids: CASSLLGGALGYTF. CDR3 DNA sequence: TGTGCCAGCAGCTTACTTGGAGGGGCACTTGGCTACACCTTC. The chain links TRBV7-8 to TRBJ1-2, with D maybe TRBD1 (5 bases). V was shortened by 2 bases and J by 7 bases, with 14 bases between the two germline ends. The CDR3 spans 14 residues. The V gene's germline CDR1 is SGHVS and CDR2 FQNEAQ.

CDR3 sequence reads: CASRVGTVKAEAFF. The CDR3 DNA reads as TGTGCCAGCAGAGTCGGGACAGTCAAGGCTGAAGCTTTCTTT. The chain employs TRBV2 and TRBJ1-1; 7 nucleotides line up with TRBD1. The CDR3 has 14 amino acids. V lost 6 bases to trimming and J lost 6 bases; unmatched junction nucleotides: 10. In germline, CDR1 is SNHLY, CDR2 FYNNEI.

The chain combines TRBV4-2 with TRBJ1-1; D gene ambiguous. The CDR3 is 12 amino acids. Trimming shortened V by 2 bases and J by 6 bases, and 7 bases separated the two germline ends. The germline CDR1 and CDR2 sequences are LGHNA and YNFKEQ. The CDR3 bases are TGTGCCAGCAGCCAATCATCAGCTGAAGCTTTCTTT. As protein: CASSQSSAEAFF.

This clone was counted once. The rearrangement uses TRBV6-6 and TRBJ1-4; the D gene is possibly TRBD1 (5 bases). Looked up from germline, CDR1 is MNHNY and CDR2 is SVGAGI (reference sequence). The CDR3 loop spans 16 amino acids. V was pared by 5 bases and J by 5 bases, with 18 bases between. This CDR3 is CASSQAVQGGNEKLFF. In DNA, the CDR3 is TGTGCCAGCAGTCAGGCGGTCCAGGGCGGAAATGAAAAACTGTTTTTT.

DNA of the CDR3: TGTGCCAGCAGTGAAGCAGGTGGAGGGGGCGGTAATCACGACGAGCAGTACTTC. It yields the protein CASSEAGGGGGNHDEQYF. This chain joins TRBV2 and TRBJ2-7; D is perhaps TRBD1 (7 bases). The CDR3 length is 18 residues. The germline V gene has CDR1 SNHLY and CDR2 FYNNEI. V shed 0 bases and J shed 5 bases, with 23 bases lying between them.

The rearrangement uses TRBV21-1 and TRBJ2-7; TRBD1, the D gene given by the table, was not confirmed from the DNA. TRBV21-1 is noted as a pseudogene. CDR3 length: 16 amino acids. The DNA of the CDR3 is TGTGCCAGCAGCAAAGCTGGTACTCCGGGACACCACGAGCAGTACTTC. It codes for CASSKAGTPGHHEQYF.

The V call is TRBV7-8, the J call TRBJ1-3, with D perhaps TRBD1 (6 bases). The CDR3 sequence is 15 residues long. The V end lost 5 bases, the J end lost 3 bases, and 14 bases lay between the germline ends. Per the germline V gene, CDR1 is SGHVS and CDR2 is FQNEAQ. The CDR3 DNA follows: TGTGCCAGCAGCGTTACAGGGAGGCGTGGAAACACCATATATTTT. Encoded protein: CASSVTGRRGNTIYF.

This rearrangement joins TRBV28 to TRBJ2-1, with a weak D call TRBD2 (5 bases). Deletions cut 7 bases from V and 6 bases from J, with 10 bases between. The CDR3 runs 12 residues. Germline CDR1 MDHEN, CDR2 SYDVKM. For the CDR3, the DNA is TGTGCCAGCATAACACGGGGCAATGAGCAGTTCTTC. Translation: CASITRGNEQFF.